This T cell receptor (beta chain) comes out of a study of Ad26.COV2.S vaccination and SARS-CoV-2 variants. Germline loops: CDR1 LGHDT, CDR2 YNNKEL (reference sequence). The CDR3 extends over 15 amino acids. Germline trimming cut 3 bases from V and 5 bases from J; bases unmatched to any gene: 7. Treatment in this sample: around 19 received Ad26.COV2.S at low or high dose, single or two shots; roughly five received placebo; per-sample allocation not given. Sampling occurred on day 63 after the first vaccine or placebo injection. Method: immunoSEQ multiplex PCR; TCRdb's copy keeps in-frame clones and lacks some. Found here are roughly 510,000 clones, around nine tenths of them singletons; the top ten hold more than 10%.

The chain is built from TRBV3-1 (or the pseudogene TRBV3-2) and TRBJ2-5; 9 bases are shared with TRBD2. The sequence was obtained from a person between 18 and 60 years old who received the Ad26.COV2.S COVID-19 vaccine or a placebo. The sequencing here drew on peripheral blood, taken in a trial of Ad26.COV2.S vaccine versus placebo. CDR3 coding DNA: TGTGCCAGCAGCCAGGTAGCGGGAGTTAGGGAGACCCAGTACTTC. Encoded protein: CASSQVAGVRETQYF.